This note documents a single T cell receptor (beta chain) sequence. The protocol was immunoSEQ multiplex PCR, while the TCRdb copy is restricted to in-frame clones and leaves out a portion. The sample includes tens of thousands of clones, roughly 91% of them seen just once. This sample was included in a study of preoperative IRX-2 immunotherapy in early breast cancer. V lost 5 bases and J lost 6; bases outside the gene matches: 7. This CDR3 contains 14 residues. CDR1 is SGHRS, CDR2 YFSETQ, per germline. Stated treatment: preoperative locoregional IRX-2 cytokine immunotherapy. Samples came from a phase Ib trial of preoperative locoregional IRX-2 cytokine immunotherapy.

This sample comprised tumor tissue, obtained after IRX-2 immunotherapy. This chain connects TRBV5-1 to TRBJ2-1, with 8 bases identical to TRBD2. The TCR sequence derives from a human donor with breast cancer. CDR3 sequence reads: CASSFTSGANEQFF. CDR3 DNA: TGCGCCAGCAGTTTCACTAGCGGCGCCAATGAGCAGTTCTTC.